These 15 T cell receptor beta chains share one sample of origin, sequenced in a study of blood T cell repertoires in COVID-19. Using immunoSEQ multiplex PCR, the repertoire was profiled, and TCRdb retains in-frame clones only, with some absent. In the table there are 55,000 to 90,000 clones, roughly four fifths of which are singletons. Input material: peripheral blood. The receptors stem from a woman aged 60-75 years with acute or convalescent COVID-19.

This chain joins TRBV4-1 and TRBJ1-2; D gene uncertain. The CDR3 extends over 14 amino acids. V was shortened by 4 bases and J by 2 bases, with 11 bases between the two germline ends. The germline V gene has CDR1 MGHRA and CDR2 YSYEKL. CDR3 region: CASSLPNKNYGYTF. CDR3 in DNA: TGCGCCAGCAGCCTCCCGAACAAAAACTATGGCTACACCTTC.

This chain links TRBV7-3 with TRBJ2-7, with 9 positions matching TRBD1. Germline V gene lookup returns CDR1 SGHTA and CDR2 FQGTGA. The CDR3 extends over 14 amino acids. Germline trimming cut 5 bases from V and 5 bases from J; bases unmatched to any gene: 7. The CDR3 DNA reads TGTGCCAGCAGCCCCGCCTGGACAGGGGACGAGCAGTACTTC. It is translated as CASSPAWTGDEQYF.

The J gene is TRBJ2-7, the V gene TRBV6-4; 13 bases line up with TRBD2. Germline-derived CDR1 and CDR2 are MRHNA and SNTAGT. CDR3 length: 15 residues. V lost 3 bases, J lost 2 bases, and 1 base stayed unmatched. The CDR3 DNA follows: TGTGCCAGCAGTGAAACTAGCGGGGGGGCCTACGAGCAGTACTTC. It specifies CASSETSGGAYEQYF.

The V gene is TRBV6-1, the J gene TRBJ2-7, with 8 bases matching TRBD2. This CDR3 has 16 amino acids. CDR1 MNHNS and CDR2 SASEGT come from the germline V gene. The trim removed 0 bases at V and 2 bases at J, leaving 6 bases unmatched. CDR3 bases: TGTGCCAGCAGTGAAGCGGGCGCGGGGGGTCCCTACGAGCAGTACTTC. This translates into CASSEAGAGGPYEQYF.

The V and J genes are TRBV5-1 and TRBJ2-7; 9 bases line up with TRBD1. The CDR3 has 15 residues. The germline V gene has CDR1 SGHRS and CDR2 YFSETQ. V lost 4 bases to trimming and J lost 2 bases; unmatched junction nucleotides: 7. The CDR3 protein is CASSQLGTGPYEQYF. The CDR3 coding sequence is TGCGCCAGCAGCCAATTGGGGACAGGGCCCTACGAGCAGTACTTC.

Only one count was recorded for this clone. The V and J genes are TRBV5-5 and TRBJ2-7; TRBD2 matches 8 bases. Germline lookup yields CDR1 SGHKS and CDR2 YYEKEE (reference sequence). This CDR3 has 14 residues. The V and J ends lost 7 bases and 10 bases, in that order; junction bases with no gene match: 16. The CDR3: CASDKVSGDYGQYF. The DNA of the CDR3 is TGTGCCAGCGATAAGGTTAGCGGGGACTACGGCCAGTACTTC.

This chain uses TRBV11-2 with TRBJ2-7; 11 nucleotides line up with TRBD1. Unmatched junction bases numbered 3, after V lost 1 base and J lost 4 bases. The CDR3 covers 15 residues. The germline V gene encodes CDR1 SGHAT and CDR2 FQNNGV. The CDR3 region is CASSLVGTGGYEQYF. The CDR3 DNA reads TGTGCCAGCAGCTTAGTCGGGACAGGGGGGTACGAGCAGTACTTC.

The chain combines TRBV19 with TRBJ1-2, with D possibly being TRBD1 (6 bases). V was pared by 4 bases and J by 1 base, with 10 bases between. CDR1 is LNHDA and CDR2 is SQIVND in the germline V gene (reference sequence). The CDR3 length is 14 residues. The CDR3 reads CASSTRGVNYGYTF. In DNA, the CDR3 is TGTGCCAGTAGTACCAGGGGAGTTAACTATGGCTACACCTTC. The full variable domain, in which reference TRBV19 and TRBJ1-2 provide the parts outside the CDR3, is DGGITQSPKYLFRKEGQNVTLSCEQNLNHDAMYWYRQDPGQGLRLIYYSQIVNDFQKGDIAEGYSVSREKKESFPLTVTSAQKNPTAFYLCASSTRGVNYGYTFGSGTRLTVV.

The rearrangement links TRBV11-2 to TRBJ1-2; TRBD1 matches at 10 bases. The germline V gene has CDR1 SGHAT and CDR2 FQNNGV. Trimming removed 1 base from V and 4 bases from J; junction bases left unmatched: 6. This CDR3 is built from 16 residues. The DNA for the CDR3 is TGTGCCAGCAGCTTAGGCCCCGGGACAGGGGCCTATGGCTACACCTTC. Protein product: CASSLGPGTGAYGYTF.

The chain carries TRBV25-1 and TRBJ1-2; D uncertain. The germline V gene has CDR1 MGHDK and CDR2 SYGVNS. CDR3 size: 14 residues. V shed 4 bases and J shed 4 bases, with 13 bases lying between them. CDR3 loop: CASSGYGVLYGYTF. CDR3 DNA: TGTGCCAGCAGTGGATACGGGGTCCTCTATGGCTACACCTTC.

The genes are TRBV2 and TRBJ1-3, with D perhaps matching TRBD1 (6 bases). The V end was cut by 1 base, the J end by 3 bases, with 10 bases between. Germline V gene data show CDR1 as SNHLY and CDR2 as FYNNEI. The CDR3 consists of 15 residues. The CDR3 here is CASSEEAGVGNTIYF. The CDR3 DNA reads TGTGCCAGCAGTGAAGAGGCAGGGGTTGGAAACACCATATATTTT.

The chain is built from TRBV5-1 and TRBJ2-5, with D unresolved. CDR3 size: 13 residues. CDR1 is SGHRS, CDR2 YFSETQ, per germline. V was pared by 4 bases and J by 5 bases, with 12 bases between. For the CDR3, the DNA is TGCGCCAGCAGCCCCTCACTCGTCGAGACCCAGTACTTC. Translated: CASSPSLVETQYF.

This rearrangement joins TRBV3-1 (or the pseudogene TRBV3-2) to TRBJ2-3; D is ambiguous. The CDR3 is 12 amino acids. The germline CDR1 and CDR2 sequences are LGHDT and YNNKEL (reference sequence). The V gene lost 2 bases and the J gene lost 3 bases, with 3 bases spanning the gap. The CDR3: CASSQHTDTQYF. CDR3 DNA sequence: TGTGCCAGCAGCCAACATACAGATACGCAGTATTTT.

The chain links TRBV5-4 to TRBJ2-1; a weak D match, TRBD1 (6 bases). V was shortened by 3 bases and J by 1 base, with 11 bases between the two germline ends. The CDR3 spans 15 residues. Germline CDR1 SGHNT, CDR2 YYREEE (reference sequence). CDR3 amino acids: CASSSGRGSYNEQFF. The CDR3, as DNA: TGTGCCAGCAGCTCGGGCAGGGGTTCCTACAATGAGCAGTTCTTC.

This clone was seen a handful of times. The rearrangement links TRBV29-1 to TRBJ1-2; D is perhaps TRBD1 (6 bases). The germline CDR1 and CDR2 sequences are SQVTM and ANQGSEA. Trimming removed 4 bases at V and 7 bases at J, with 13 bases between. This CDR3 is built from 12 residues. CDR3 in DNA: TGCAGCGTTGGGGGCACAGGGTCTGGCTACACCTTC. Protein: CSVGGTGSGYTF.